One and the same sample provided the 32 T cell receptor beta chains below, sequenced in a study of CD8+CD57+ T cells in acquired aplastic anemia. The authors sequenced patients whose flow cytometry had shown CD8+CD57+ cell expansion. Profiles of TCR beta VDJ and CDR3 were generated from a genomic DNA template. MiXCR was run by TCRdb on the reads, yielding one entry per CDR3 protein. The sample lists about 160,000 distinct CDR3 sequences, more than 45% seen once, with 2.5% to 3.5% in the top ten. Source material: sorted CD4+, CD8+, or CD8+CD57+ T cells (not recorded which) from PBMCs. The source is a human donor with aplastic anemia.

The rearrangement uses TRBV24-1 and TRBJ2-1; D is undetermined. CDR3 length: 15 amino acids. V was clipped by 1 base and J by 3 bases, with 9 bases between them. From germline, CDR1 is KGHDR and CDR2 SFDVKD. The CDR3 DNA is TGTGCCACCAGTGATTTTAACGCCGGCTACAATGAGCAGTTCTTC. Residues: CATSDFNAGYNEQFF.

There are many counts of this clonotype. The CDR3 loop reads CASSDTGASNYGYTF. CDR3 bases: TGTGCCAGCAGTGATACAGGGGCCTCTAACTATGGCTACACCTTC. The chain employs TRBV6-1 and TRBJ1-2; 7 bases match TRBD1. Germline lookup yields CDR1 MNHNS and CDR2 SASEGT. The CDR3 runs to 15 residues. J was trimmed by 0 bases and V by 3 bases; bases with no gene match: 4.

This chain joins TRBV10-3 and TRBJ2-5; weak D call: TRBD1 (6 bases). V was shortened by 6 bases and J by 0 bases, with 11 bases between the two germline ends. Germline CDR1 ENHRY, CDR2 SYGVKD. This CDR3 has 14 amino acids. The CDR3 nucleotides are TGTGCCATCAGGAAGGACAGCAACCAAGAGACCCAGTACTTC. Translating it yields CAIRKDSNQETQYF.

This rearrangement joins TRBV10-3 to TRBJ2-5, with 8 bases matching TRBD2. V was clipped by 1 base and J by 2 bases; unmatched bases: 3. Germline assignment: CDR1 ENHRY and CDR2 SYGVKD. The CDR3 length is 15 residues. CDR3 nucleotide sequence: TGTGCCATCAGTGAGTTGAGCGGGGGACAAGAGACCCAGTACTTC. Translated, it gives CAISELSGGQETQYF.

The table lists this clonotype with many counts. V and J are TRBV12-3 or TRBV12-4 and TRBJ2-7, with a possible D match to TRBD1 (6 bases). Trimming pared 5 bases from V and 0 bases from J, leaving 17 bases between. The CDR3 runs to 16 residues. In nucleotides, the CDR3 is TGTGCCAGCAGTCCCGTCGACAGGCAGAGCTCCTACGAGCAGTACTTC. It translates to CASSPVDRQSSYEQYF.

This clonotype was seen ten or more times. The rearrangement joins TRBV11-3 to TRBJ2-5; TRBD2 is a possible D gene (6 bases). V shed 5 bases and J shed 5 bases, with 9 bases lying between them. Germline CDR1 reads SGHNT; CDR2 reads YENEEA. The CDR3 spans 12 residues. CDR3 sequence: CASSPRGETQYF. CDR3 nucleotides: TGTGCCAGCAGCCCCCGGGGGGAGACCCAGTACTTC.

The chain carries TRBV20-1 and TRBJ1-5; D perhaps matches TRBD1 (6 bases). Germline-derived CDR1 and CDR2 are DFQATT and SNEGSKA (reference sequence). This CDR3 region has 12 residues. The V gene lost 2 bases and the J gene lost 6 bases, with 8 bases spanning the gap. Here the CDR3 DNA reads TGCAGTGCTAGAATGGGGGCTCAGCCCCAGCATTTT. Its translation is CSARMGAQPQHF.

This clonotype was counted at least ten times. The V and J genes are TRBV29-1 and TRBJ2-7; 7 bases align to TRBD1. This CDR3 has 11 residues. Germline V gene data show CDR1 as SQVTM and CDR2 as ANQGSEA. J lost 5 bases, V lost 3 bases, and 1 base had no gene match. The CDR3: CSVETGNEQYF. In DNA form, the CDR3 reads TGCAGCGTTGAGACAGGGAACGAGCAGTACTTC.

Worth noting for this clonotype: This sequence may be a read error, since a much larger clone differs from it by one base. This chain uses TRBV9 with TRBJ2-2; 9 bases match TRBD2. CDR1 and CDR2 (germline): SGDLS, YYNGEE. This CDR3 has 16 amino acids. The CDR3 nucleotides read TGTGCCAGCAGCGTAGACAGCGGGAGGTTAACCGGGGGGCTGTTTTTT. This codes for CASSVDSGRLTGGLFF.

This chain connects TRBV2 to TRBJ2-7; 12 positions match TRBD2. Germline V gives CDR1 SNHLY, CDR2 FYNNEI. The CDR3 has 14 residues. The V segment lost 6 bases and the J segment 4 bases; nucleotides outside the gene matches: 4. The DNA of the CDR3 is TGTGCCAGCAGAGGACTAGCGGGAAGATACGAGCAGTACTTC. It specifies CASRGLAGRYEQYF.

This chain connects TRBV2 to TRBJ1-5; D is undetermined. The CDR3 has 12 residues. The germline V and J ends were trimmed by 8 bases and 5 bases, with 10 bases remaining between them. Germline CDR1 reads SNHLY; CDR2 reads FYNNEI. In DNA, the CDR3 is TGTGCCAGCGCGGCGGAGGATCAGCCCCAGCATTTT. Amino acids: CASAAEDQPQHF.

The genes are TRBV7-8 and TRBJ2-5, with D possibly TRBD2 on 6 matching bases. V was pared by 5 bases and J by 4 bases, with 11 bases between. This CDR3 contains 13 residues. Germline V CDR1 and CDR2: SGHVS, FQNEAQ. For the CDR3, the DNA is TGTGCCAGCAGCAACGGGAGCGGAGAGACCCAGTACTTC. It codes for CASSNGSGETQYF.

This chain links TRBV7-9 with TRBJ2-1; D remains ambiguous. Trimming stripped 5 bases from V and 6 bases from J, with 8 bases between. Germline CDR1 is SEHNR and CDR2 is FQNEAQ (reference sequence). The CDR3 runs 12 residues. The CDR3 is CASSPTTNEQFF. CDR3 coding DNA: TGTGCCAGCAGCCCCACCACCAATGAGCAGTTCTTC.

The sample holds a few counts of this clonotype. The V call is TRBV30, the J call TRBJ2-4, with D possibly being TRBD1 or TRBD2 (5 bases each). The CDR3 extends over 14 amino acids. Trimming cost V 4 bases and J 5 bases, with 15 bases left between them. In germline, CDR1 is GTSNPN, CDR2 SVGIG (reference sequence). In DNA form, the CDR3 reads TGTGCCTGGACCGTCCGGGGCGGAGAAAACATTCAGTACTTC. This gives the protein CAWTVRGGENIQYF.

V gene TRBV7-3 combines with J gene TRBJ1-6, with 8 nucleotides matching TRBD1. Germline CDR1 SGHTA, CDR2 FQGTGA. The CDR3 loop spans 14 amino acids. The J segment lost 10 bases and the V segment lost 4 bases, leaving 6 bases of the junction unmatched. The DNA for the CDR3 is TGTGCCAGCAGCTCGACAGGGGTGGACTCACCCCTCCACTTT. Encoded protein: CASSSTGVDSPLHF.

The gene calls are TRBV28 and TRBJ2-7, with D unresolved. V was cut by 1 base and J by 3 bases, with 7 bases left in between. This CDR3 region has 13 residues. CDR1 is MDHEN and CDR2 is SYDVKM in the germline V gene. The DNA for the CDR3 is TGTGCCAGCAGTTTATTAGGCAACTACGAGCAGTACTTC. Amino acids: CASSLLGNYEQYF.

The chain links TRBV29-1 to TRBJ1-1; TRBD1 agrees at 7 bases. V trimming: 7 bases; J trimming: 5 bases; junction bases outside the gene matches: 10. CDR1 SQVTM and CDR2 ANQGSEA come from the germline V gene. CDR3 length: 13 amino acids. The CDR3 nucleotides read TGCAGCGCTACCGACAGGGAAGGAACTGAAGCTTTCTTT. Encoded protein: CSATDREGTEAFF. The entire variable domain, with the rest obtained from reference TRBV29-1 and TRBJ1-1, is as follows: SAVISQKPSRDICQRGTSLTIQCQVDSQVTMMFWYRQQPGQSLTLIATANQGSEATYESGFVIDKFPISRPNLTFSTLTVSNMSPEDSSIYLCSATDREGTEAFFGQGTRLTVV.

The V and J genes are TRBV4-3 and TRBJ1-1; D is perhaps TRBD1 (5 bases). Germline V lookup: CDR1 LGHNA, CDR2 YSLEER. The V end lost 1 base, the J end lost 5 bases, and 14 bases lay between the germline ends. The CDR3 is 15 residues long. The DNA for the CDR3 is TGCGCCAGCAGCCAAGTTGAACGGGGGGTAACTGAAGCTTTCTTT. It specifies CASSQVERGVTEAFF.

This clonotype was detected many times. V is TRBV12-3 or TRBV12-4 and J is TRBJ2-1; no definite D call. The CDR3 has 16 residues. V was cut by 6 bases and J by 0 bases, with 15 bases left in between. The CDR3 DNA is TGTGCCAGCAGCCCGTCGCGTCGCCTCTCCTACAATGAGCAGTTCTTC. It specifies CASSPSRRLSYNEQFF.

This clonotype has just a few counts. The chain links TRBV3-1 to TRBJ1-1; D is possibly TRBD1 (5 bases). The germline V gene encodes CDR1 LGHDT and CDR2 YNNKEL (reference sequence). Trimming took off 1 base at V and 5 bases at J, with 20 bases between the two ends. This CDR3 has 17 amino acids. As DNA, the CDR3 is TGTGCCAGCAGCCAAGCTCTCCCGGGACGTACCCCGACTGAAGCTTTCTTT. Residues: CASSQALPGRTPTEAFF.

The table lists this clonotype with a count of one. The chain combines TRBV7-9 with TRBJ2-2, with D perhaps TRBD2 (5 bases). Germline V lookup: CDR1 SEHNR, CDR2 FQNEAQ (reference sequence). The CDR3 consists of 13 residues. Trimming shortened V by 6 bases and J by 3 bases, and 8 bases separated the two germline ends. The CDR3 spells CASSPADTGELFF. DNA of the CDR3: TGTGCCAGCAGTCCAGCGGACACCGGGGAGCTGTTTTTT.

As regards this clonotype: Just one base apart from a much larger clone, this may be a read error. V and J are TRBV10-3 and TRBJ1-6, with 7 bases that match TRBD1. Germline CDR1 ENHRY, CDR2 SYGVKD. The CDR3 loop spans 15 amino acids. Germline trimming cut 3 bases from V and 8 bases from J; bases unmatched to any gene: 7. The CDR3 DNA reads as TGTGCCATCAGTGACTTTCAGGGGGAAGATTCACCCCTCCACTTT. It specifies CAISDFQGEDSPLHF.

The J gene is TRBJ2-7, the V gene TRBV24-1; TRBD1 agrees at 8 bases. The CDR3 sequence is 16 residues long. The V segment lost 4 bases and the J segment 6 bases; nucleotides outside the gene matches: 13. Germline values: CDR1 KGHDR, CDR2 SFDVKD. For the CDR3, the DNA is TGTGCCACCAGTGACAGCGGACAGGGCCTCTTCCGCGAGCAGTACTTC. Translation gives CATSDSGQGLFREQYF.

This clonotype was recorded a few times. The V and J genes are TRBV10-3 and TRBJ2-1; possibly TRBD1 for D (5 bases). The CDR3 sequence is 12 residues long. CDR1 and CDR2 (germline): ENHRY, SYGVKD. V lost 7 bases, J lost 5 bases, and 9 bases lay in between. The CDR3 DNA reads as TGTGCCATCAAAGGGGAAGACAATGAGCAGTTCTTC. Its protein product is CAIKGEDNEQFF.

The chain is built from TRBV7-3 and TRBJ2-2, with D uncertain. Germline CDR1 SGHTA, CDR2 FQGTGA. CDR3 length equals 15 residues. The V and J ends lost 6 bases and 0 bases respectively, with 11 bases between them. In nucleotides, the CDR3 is TGTGCCAGCAGTTTTACAGCCGCGAACACCGGGGAGCTGTTTTTT. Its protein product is CASSFTAANTGELFF.

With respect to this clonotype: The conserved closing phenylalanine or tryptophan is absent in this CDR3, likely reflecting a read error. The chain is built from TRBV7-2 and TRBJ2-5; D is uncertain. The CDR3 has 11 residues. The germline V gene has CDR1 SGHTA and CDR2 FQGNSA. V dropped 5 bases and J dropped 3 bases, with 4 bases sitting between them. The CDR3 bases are TGTGCCAGCAGCCGAAAAGAGACCCAGTACTCC. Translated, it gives CASSRKETQYS.

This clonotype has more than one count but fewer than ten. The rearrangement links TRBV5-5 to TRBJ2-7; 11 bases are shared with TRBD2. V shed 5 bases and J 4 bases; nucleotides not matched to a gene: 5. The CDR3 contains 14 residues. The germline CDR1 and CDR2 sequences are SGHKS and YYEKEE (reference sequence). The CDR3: CASSSSSGRYEQYF. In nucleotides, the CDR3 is TGTGCCAGCAGTAGCTCTAGCGGGAGGTACGAGCAGTACTTC. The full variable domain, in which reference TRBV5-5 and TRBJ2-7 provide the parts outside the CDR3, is DAGVTQSPTHLIKTRGQQVTLRCSPISGHKSVSWYQQVLGQGPQFIFQYYEKEERGRGNFPDRFSARQFPNYSSELNVNALLLGDSALYLCASSSSSGRYEQYFGPGTRLTVT.

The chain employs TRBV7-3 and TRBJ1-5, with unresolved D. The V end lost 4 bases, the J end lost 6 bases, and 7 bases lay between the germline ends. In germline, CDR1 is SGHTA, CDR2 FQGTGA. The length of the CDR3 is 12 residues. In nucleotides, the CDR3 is TGTGCCAGCAGCTCGCGACTTCAGCCCCAGCATTTT. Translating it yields CASSSRLQPQHF.

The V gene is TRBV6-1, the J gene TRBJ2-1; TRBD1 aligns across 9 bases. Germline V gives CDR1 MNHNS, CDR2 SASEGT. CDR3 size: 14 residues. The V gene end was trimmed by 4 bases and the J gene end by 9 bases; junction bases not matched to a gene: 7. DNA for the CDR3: TGTGCCAGCAGTGCGGAAGACAGGGGGGCTGAGCAGTTCTTC. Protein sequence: CASSAEDRGAEQFF.

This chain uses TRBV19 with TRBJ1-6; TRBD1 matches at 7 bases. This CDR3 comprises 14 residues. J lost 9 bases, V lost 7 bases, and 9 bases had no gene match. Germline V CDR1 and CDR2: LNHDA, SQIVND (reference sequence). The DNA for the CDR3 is TGTGCCAGTACCACTCGGCCAGGGGGTTCACCCCTCCACTTT. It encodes CASTTRPGGSPLHF.

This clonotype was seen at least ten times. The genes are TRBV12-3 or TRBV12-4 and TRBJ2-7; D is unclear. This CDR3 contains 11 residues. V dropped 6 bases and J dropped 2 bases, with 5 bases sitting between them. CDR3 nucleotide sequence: TGTGCCAGCAGCCGGGCCTACGAGCAGTACTTC. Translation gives CASSRAYEQYF.

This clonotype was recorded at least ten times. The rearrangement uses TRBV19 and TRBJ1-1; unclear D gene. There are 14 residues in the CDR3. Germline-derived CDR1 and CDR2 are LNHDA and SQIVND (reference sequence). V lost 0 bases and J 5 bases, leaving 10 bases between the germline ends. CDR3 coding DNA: TGTGCCAGTAGTATAGATGGTCGGGGTACTGAAGCTTTCTTT. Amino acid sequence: CASSIDGRGTEAFF.